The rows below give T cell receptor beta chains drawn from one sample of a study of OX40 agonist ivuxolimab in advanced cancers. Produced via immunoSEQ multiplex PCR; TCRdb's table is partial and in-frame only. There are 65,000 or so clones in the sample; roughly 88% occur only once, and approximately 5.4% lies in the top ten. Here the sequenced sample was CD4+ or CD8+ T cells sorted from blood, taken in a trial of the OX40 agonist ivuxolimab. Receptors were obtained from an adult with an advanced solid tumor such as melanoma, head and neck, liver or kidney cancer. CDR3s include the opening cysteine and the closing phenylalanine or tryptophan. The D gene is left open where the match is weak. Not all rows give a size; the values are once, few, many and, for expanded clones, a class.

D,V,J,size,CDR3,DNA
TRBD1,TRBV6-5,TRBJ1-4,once,CASSATGGFIEKLFF,TGTGCCAGCAGTGCCACAGGGGGTTTCATTGAAAAACTGTTTTTT
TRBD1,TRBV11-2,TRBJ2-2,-,CASSPRDRYTGELFF,TGTGCCAGCAGCCCCCGGGACAGATACACCGGGGAGCTGTTTTTT
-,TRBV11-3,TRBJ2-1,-,CASSLGESRGNEQFF,TGTGCCAGCAGCTTGGGGGAATCGAGGGGCAATGAGCAGTTCTTC
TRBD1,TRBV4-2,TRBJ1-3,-,CASSQAGGKSRNTIYF,TGTGCCAGCAGCCAAGCAGGGGGCAAATCAAGAAACACCATATATTTT
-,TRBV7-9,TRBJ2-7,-,CASTRWAGGRSGGRNEQYF,TGTGCCAGCACCCGGTGGGCAGGGGGCCGATCTGGCGGGAGGAACGAGCAGTACTTC
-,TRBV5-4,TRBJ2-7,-,CASSPAAGTASSDSSYEQYF,TGTGCCAGCAGCCCCGCCGCGGGGACGGCCTCCTCAGATTCATCCTACGAGCAGTACTTC
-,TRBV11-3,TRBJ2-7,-,CASGRDPLGEQYF,TGTGCCAGCGGGCGGGACCCCTTGGGCGAGCAGTACTTC
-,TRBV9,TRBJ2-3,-,CASSVAPGFSTDTQYF,TGTGCCAGCAGCGTAGCTCCCGGATTTAGCACAGATACGCAGTATTTT
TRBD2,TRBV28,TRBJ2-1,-,CASSSDPGLADNEQFF,TGTGCCAGCAGTTCCGATCCGGGACTAGCGGACAATGAGCAGTTCTTC
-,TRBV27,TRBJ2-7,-,CASSFYGQGYEQYF,TGTGCCAGCAGTTTTTACGGTCAGGGTTACGAGCAGTACTTC
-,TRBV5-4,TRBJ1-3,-,CASSSGSGNGNTIYF,TGTGCCAGCAGCTCAGGGTCGGGGAATGGAAACACCATATATTTT
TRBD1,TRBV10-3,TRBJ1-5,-,CAISPGQDNQPQHF,TGTGCCATCAGCCCGGGACAGGACAATCAGCCCCAGCATTTT
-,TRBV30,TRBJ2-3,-,CALWVGRGSDTQYF,TGTGCCCTTTGGGTGGGCCGGGGCTCAGATACGCAGTATTTT